This passage covers 25 T cell receptor beta chains from one sample sequenced in a study of blood T cell repertoires in COVID-19. Repertoires were generated with immunoSEQ multiplex PCR, while TCRdb's copy carries only in-frame clones and drops some. The sample consists of roughly 410,000 clones, about nine tenths of them appearing once. The sample consisted of peripheral blood. The receptors here all came from a woman aged 40 to 55 with COVID-19, enrolled during active disease.

Here the CDR3 DNA reads TGCGCCAGCAGCAGGGAACTTAGACAGTACCACGAGCAGTACTTC. Translating it yields CASSRELRQYHEQYF. The V and J genes are TRBV5-1 and TRBJ2-7, with D perhaps TRBD1 (5 bases). CDR3 length equals 15 residues. The V gene's germline CDR1 is SGHRS and CDR2 YFSETQ. Trimming took 4 bases from V and 5 from J, leaving 19 bases between them.

This sequence joins TRBV7-9 and TRBJ2-7; D not certain. CDR3 length equals 13 residues. Germline loops: CDR1 SEHNR, CDR2 FQNEAQ (reference sequence). Trimming left V 7 bases short and J 4 bases short, with 14 bases between. The CDR3 is CASTLGPGYEQYF. CDR3 bases: TGTGCCAGCACTTTAGGCCCAGGTTACGAGCAGTACTTC.

This clone was observed a few times. This CDR3 reads CASSLGTSGRYTGELFF. The DNA for the CDR3 is TGTGCCAGCAGCCTCGGGACTAGCGGGAGGTACACCGGGGAGCTGTTTTTT. The chain has TRBV11-3 and TRBJ2-2; TRBD2 matches at 15 bases. The J segment lost 3 bases and the V segment lost 5 bases, leaving 4 bases of the junction unmatched. The length of the CDR3 is 17 residues. Per germline, CDR1 SGHNT and CDR2 YENEEA. Full variable domain (outside the CDR3, taken from reference TRBV11-3 and TRBJ2-2): EAGVVQSPRYKIIEKKQPVAFWCNPISGHNTLYWYLQNLGQGPELLIRYENEEAVDDSQLPKDRFSAERLKGVDSTLKIQPAELGDSAVYLCASSLGTSGRYTGELFFGEGSRLTVL.

The chain carries TRBV18 and TRBJ2-5, with a weak D call TRBD1 (6 bases). Deletions cut 6 bases from V and 3 bases from J, with 14 bases between. The CDR3 has 14 residues. CDR1 KGHSH and CDR2 LQKENI come from the germline V gene. CDR3 coding DNA: TGTGCCAGCTCCCCCCGGGCAGGGGAAGAGACCCAGTACTTC. Amino acid sequence: CASSPRAGEETQYF.

The V call is TRBV24-1, the J call TRBJ2-1; weak D call: TRBD1 (6 bases). CDR3 length equals 20 residues. Germline V gene lookup returns CDR1 KGHDR and CDR2 SFDVKD. The V end was cut by 3 bases, the J end by 5 bases, with 28 bases between. CDR3 DNA sequence: TGTGCCACCAGTGATGGGTTGGCAGGGGACCGGCTAGCAGATAACAATGAGCAGTTCTTC. Protein: CATSDGLAGDRLADNNEQFF.

CDR3 in amino acids: CASIEQSMNTEAFF. In nucleotides, the CDR3 is TGTGCCAGCATCGAACAGAGCATGAACACTGAAGCTTTCTTT. The rearrangement uses TRBV28 and TRBJ1-1; D remains ambiguous. The CDR3 totals 14 residues. V lost 7 bases and J lost 0, with 12 bases in between. From germline, CDR1 is MDHEN and CDR2 SYDVKM.

This clone was observed a few times. The genes are TRBV18 and TRBJ1-2; 8 bases map to TRBD1. CDR1 and CDR2 from the germline V gene are KGHSH and LQKENI. The CDR3 is 13 residues long. The J segment lost 5 bases and the V segment lost 2 bases, leaving 1 base of the junction unmatched. The CDR3 bases are TGTGCCAGCTCACCAACAGGGGGGTATGGCTACACCTTC. This gives the protein CASSPTGGYGYTF.

The chain recombines TRBV27 with TRBJ1-2, with D perhaps TRBD1 (5 bases). V was shortened by 4 bases and J by 0 bases, with 12 bases between the two germline ends. Germline CDR1 and CDR2: MNHEY and SMNVEV (reference sequence). This CDR3 is built from 15 residues. The CDR3 DNA reads as TGTGCCAGCAGTTCCACCATGACAGCTAACTATGGCTACACCTTC. Translating gives CASSSTMTANYGYTF.

This clone was detected only a few times. This sequence joins TRBV11-1 and TRBJ2-7, with TRBD1 as a possible D gene (5 bases). V was cut by 3 bases and J by 2 bases, with 14 bases left in between. Germline CDR1 is SGHAT and CDR2 is FQDESV (reference sequence). The CDR3 totals 15 residues. Written as DNA, the CDR3 is TGTGCCAGCAGCTTTTTGACAGAGATCCCCTACGAGCAGTACTTC. This translates into CASSFLTEIPYEQYF.

The rearrangement links TRBV9 to TRBJ2-1; tentative D call: TRBD2 (6 bases). The CDR3 loop spans 15 amino acids. V was clipped by 3 bases and J by 8 bases, with 18 bases between them. Germline values: CDR1 SGDLS, CDR2 YYNGEE. CDR3 loop: CASSALALRGDEQFF. The CDR3 coding sequence is TGTGCCAGCAGCGCTCTAGCTCTGCGGGGCGATGAGCAGTTCTTC.

The chain joins TRBV7-9 to TRBJ1-5; 7 nucleotides align to TRBD1. V trimming: 3 bases; J trimming: 4 bases; junction bases outside the gene matches: 3. This CDR3 is built from 14 residues. Germline values: CDR1 SEHNR, CDR2 FQNEAQ (reference sequence). The CDR3 is CASSFGRGNQPQHF. The DNA for the CDR3 is TGTGCCAGCAGCTTCGGCAGGGGGAATCAGCCCCAGCATTTT.

As DNA, the CDR3 is TGTGCCAGCAGCTTAAGCGCCTCGGACAGGGGGCGTCTCGGGATGAACACTGAAGCTTTCTTT. It translates to CASSLSASDRGRLGMNTEAFF. This chain joins TRBV28 and TRBJ1-1, with TRBD1 matching over 11 bases. The germline V gene encodes CDR1 MDHEN and CDR2 SYDVKM. CDR3 length: 21 residues. The ends lost 6 bases at V and 0 bases at J; junction bases unmatched: 21.

The rearrangement uses TRBV2 and TRBJ2-1; D unresolved. This CDR3 region has 12 residues. Between the trimmed V and J ends, which lost 3 bases and 4 bases, there was a span of 4 bases. Germline V lookup: CDR1 SNHLY, CDR2 FYNNEI. Here the CDR3 reads CASSDQYNEQFF. Here the CDR3 DNA reads TGTGCCAGCAGTGACCAGTACAATGAGCAGTTCTTC. The whole variable domain, filled in from reference TRBV2 and TRBJ2-1, reads EPEVTQTPSHQVTQMGQEVILRCVPISNHLYFYWYRQILGQKVEFLVSFYNNEISEKSEIFDDQFSVERPDGSNFTLKIRSTKLEDSAMYFCASSDQYNEQFFGPGTRLTVL.

Points on this clone: The same CDR3 also results from other DNA sequences found in this sample. The CDR3 DNA is TGTGCCAGCAGCGTTGGACAGGGGGCGCATGAGCAGTACTTC. Encoded protein: CASSVGQGAHEQYF. V usage is TRBV9 and J usage is TRBJ2-7; 11 bases match TRBD1. Germline values: CDR1 SGDLS, CDR2 YYNGEE. V trimming: 2 bases; J trimming: 7 bases; junction bases outside the gene matches: 5. The CDR3 runs 14 residues.

The rearrangement links TRBV5-5 to TRBJ1-5; TRBD1 aligns across 12 bases. Germline V gives CDR1 SGHKS, CDR2 YYEKEE (reference sequence). The CDR3 contains 16 residues. V lost 4 bases and J lost 6; bases outside the gene matches: 8. The DNA of the CDR3 is TGTGCCAGCAGCGAGGTGGGACAGGGGGCTAGTCAGCCCCAGCATTTT. It encodes CASSEVGQGASQPQHF.

The chain links TRBV19 to TRBJ2-5, with 7 nucleotides matching TRBD1. Germline-derived CDR1 and CDR2 are LNHDA and SQIVND (reference sequence). The ends lost 7 bases at V and 0 bases at J; junction bases unmatched: 5. There are 14 residues in the CDR3. CDR3 nucleotides: TGTGCCAGTAAACAGGGGCCGAACCAAGAGACCCAGTACTTC. Residues: CASKQGPNQETQYF.

The chain recombines TRBV6-5 with TRBJ1-2; possible D gene TRBD1, 6 bases. CDR3 length equals 14 residues. The germline V and J ends were trimmed by 5 bases and 7 bases, with 17 bases remaining between them. Germline loops: CDR1 MNHEY, CDR2 SVGAGI. The chain's CDR3 is CASSRKSTGGGYTF. CDR3 in DNA: TGTGCCAGCAGTCGAAAATCGACAGGAGGTGGCTACACCTTC.

V gene TRBV7-2 combines with J gene TRBJ2-2; the match to TRBD2 covers 8 bases. This CDR3 is built from 16 residues. Losses at the gene ends were 5 bases for V and 3 bases for J; bases not matched to a gene: 8. Germline lookup yields CDR1 SGHTA and CDR2 FQGNSA. In DNA, the CDR3 is TGTGCCAGCAGCCGGGGGGGCAGGGCGCACACCGGGGAGCTGTTTTTT. It yields the protein CASSRGGRAHTGELFF.

The rearrangement joins TRBV5-1 to TRBJ2-5; 8 bases align to TRBD1. The CDR3 sequence is 15 residues long. Per germline, CDR1 SGHRS and CDR2 YFSETQ. The ends lost 4 bases at V and 4 bases at J; junction bases unmatched: 9. CDR3 region: CASSPWTGTGETQYF. DNA for the CDR3: TGCGCCAGCAGCCCGTGGACAGGGACGGGAGAGACCCAGTACTTC. The variable domain in full, completed from reference TRBV5-1 and TRBJ2-5, reads KAGVTQTPRYLIKTRGQQVTLSCSPISGHRSVSWYQQTPGQGLQFLFEYFSETQRNKGNFPGRFSGRQFSNSRSEMNVSTLELGDSALYLCASSPWTGTGETQYFGPGTRLLVL.

The count of this clone is one. This chain connects TRBV6-2 or TRBV6-3 to TRBJ1-4, with D hard to call. Germline V CDR1 and CDR2: MNHEY, SVGEGT. CDR3 length: 14 residues. The germline V and J ends were trimmed by 4 bases and 0 bases, with 6 bases remaining between them. The CDR3 region is CASSFTATNEKLFF. DNA for the CDR3: TGTGCCAGCAGTTTTACTGCAACTAATGAAAAACTGTTTTTT.

The CDR3 DNA reads as TGTGCCAGTAGTATTGGGGACAGGGGTGGTGGCAATCAGCCCCAGCATTTT. Its protein product is CASSIGDRGGGNQPQHF. The V gene is TRBV19, the J gene TRBJ1-5; 10 bases map to TRBD1. J was trimmed by 2 bases and V by 3 bases; bases with no gene match: 7. This CDR3 is built from 17 residues. The germline gives CDR1 LNHDA, CDR2 SQIVND (reference sequence).

The chain joins TRBV6-5 to TRBJ2-3, with D unresolved. Trimming cost V 2 bases and J 0 bases, with 12 bases left between them. The germline V gene encodes CDR1 MNHEY and CDR2 SVGAGI. The CDR3 extends over 16 amino acids. In DNA form, the CDR3 reads TGTGCCAGCAGTTACGGAGTGCTGGCCAGCACAGATACGCAGTATTTT. It codes for CASSYGVLASTDTQYF.

The J gene is TRBJ1-2, the V gene TRBV19; D not certain. Trimming removed 0 bases from V and 1 base from J, with 9 bases in between. The germline gives CDR1 LNHDA, CDR2 SQIVND (reference sequence). This CDR3 is 15 amino acids long. The CDR3, as DNA: TGTGCCAGTAGTATAGAAAGGCGGCTTAACTATGGCTACACCTTC. Its protein product is CASSIERRLNYGYTF. The full variable domain, rest sourced from reference TRBV19 and TRBJ1-2, is DGGITQSPKYLFRKEGQNVTLSCEQNLNHDAMYWYRQDPGQGLRLIYYSQIVNDFQKGDIAEGYSVSREKKESFPLTVTSAQKNPTAFYLCASSIERRLNYGYTFGSGTRLTVV.

The rearrangement uses TRBV9 and TRBJ2-5; D gene uncertain. This CDR3 is 13 amino acids long. The germline V gene encodes CDR1 SGDLS and CDR2 YYNGEE. V lost 0 bases to trimming and J lost 5 bases, with 8 bases between them. The CDR3 loop is CASSVAARETQYF. CDR3 bases: TGTGCCAGCAGCGTAGCCGCGAGGGAGACCCAGTACTTC.

This rearrangement joins TRBV6-5 to TRBJ2-2; 9 bases fit TRBD1. The CDR3 has 16 amino acids. J gave up 5 bases and V 0 bases, and 4 bases lay outside the gene matches. Germline CDR1 is MNHEY and CDR2 is SVGAGI. The CDR3 DNA sequence: TGTGCCAGCAGTTACTCCGGGACAGGGCGAACCGGGGAGCTGTTTTTT. It encodes CASSYSGTGRTGELFF.